This T cell receptor beta chain is drawn from a study of blood T cells in healthy people across ages. Comments on this clonotype: Its antigen is currently unknown.

With a J-beta primer mix and a sample-barcoded 5' primer, a second PCR ran about 7 to 12 cycles. TCRdb fed the 5' RACE reads into MiXCR, producing one record per CDR3 protein. The sample contains fewer than 700,000 distinct CDR3 sequences, around 43% of which appear only once. The study's findings and limits: It was held that diversity estimates obtained from one million T cells represented underestimates.

CDR3 length equals 13 residues. The germline CDR1 and CDR2 sequences are SGHRS and YFSETQ. Deletions cut 9 bases from V and 0 bases from J, with 13 bases between. The genes are TRBV5-1 and TRBJ2-7; possible D gene TRBD2, 6 bases. Sequencing was performed on blood. This TCR derives from a man at least 80 years old in good health. CDR3 amino acids: CATSAGTSYEQYF. The CDR3 nucleotides read TGCGCCACCTCTGCGGGGACCTCCTACGAGCAGTACTTC.